Presented here are 6 T cell receptor beta chains from one specimen sequenced in a study. Only in-frame clones appear in the TCRdb table, and some are missing; sequencing was by immunoSEQ multiplex PCR. The sample yields tens of thousands of clones, around 93% seen once. Source material: PBMCs. These TCRs come from a man between 40 and 49 years old with rheumatoid arthritis.

This chain joins TRBV4-2 and TRBJ1-5, with a possible D match to TRBD1 (5 bases). The germline V gene has CDR1 LGHNA and CDR2 YNFKEQ. This CDR3 is built from 19 residues. Trimming stripped 0 bases from V and 0 bases from J, with 18 bases between. The CDR3 bases are TGTGCCAGCAGCCAAGAGAGCGCTGTCGGGGCCCATAGCAATCAGCCCCAGCATTTT. Translated, it gives CASSQESAVGAHSNQPQHF.

This chain connects TRBV5-1 to TRBJ2-3; D unresolved. CDR1 is SGHRS, CDR2 YFSETQ, per germline. This CDR3 comprises 12 residues. V lost 0 bases, J lost 6 bases, and 5 bases lay in between. DNA of the CDR3: TGCGCCAGCAGCTTGGAGACGGATACGCAGTATTTT. Translation: CASSLETDTQYF.

This chain's CDR3 is CAWSGPIGNQPQHF. CDR3 nucleotides: TGTGCCTGGAGTGGGCCCATCGGCAATCAGCCCCAGCATTTT. The rearrangement links TRBV30 to TRBJ1-5; unclear D gene. The germline V gene has CDR1 GTSNPN and CDR2 SVGIG (reference sequence). V was shortened by 1 base and J by 2 bases, with 9 bases between the two germline ends. There are 14 residues in the CDR3.

The chain employs TRBV6-4 and TRBJ2-3, with no clear D. CDR1 is MRHNA, CDR2 SNTAGT, per germline. The CDR3 totals 15 residues. V was clipped by 0 bases and J by 0 bases, with 7 bases between them. For the CDR3, the DNA is TGTGCCAGCAGTGACTCCGGAACTAGCACAGATACGCAGTATTTT. Translating gives CASSDSGTSTDTQYF.

A few counts support this clone. The chain is built from TRBV9 and TRBJ1-5; no reliable D call. The ends were cut back, 0 bases at V and 6 bases at J, with 10 bases in the middle. The CDR3 extends over 14 amino acids. Germline loops: CDR1 SGDLS, CDR2 YYNGEE. The CDR3 nucleotides read TGTGCCAGCAGCGTAGGCGGGTTTGGTCAGCCCCAGCATTTT. Amino acids: CASSVGGFGQPQHF.

The chain joins TRBV19 to TRBJ1-1; D is perhaps TRBD1 (5 bases). V was clipped by 5 bases and J by 6 bases, with 10 bases between them. The CDR3 runs to 12 residues. Germline-derived CDR1 and CDR2 are LNHDA and SQIVND (reference sequence). CDR3 DNA sequence: TGTGCCAGTAGTCCCCTGGGGGCTGAAGCTTTCTTT. Amino acids: CASSPLGAEAFF.